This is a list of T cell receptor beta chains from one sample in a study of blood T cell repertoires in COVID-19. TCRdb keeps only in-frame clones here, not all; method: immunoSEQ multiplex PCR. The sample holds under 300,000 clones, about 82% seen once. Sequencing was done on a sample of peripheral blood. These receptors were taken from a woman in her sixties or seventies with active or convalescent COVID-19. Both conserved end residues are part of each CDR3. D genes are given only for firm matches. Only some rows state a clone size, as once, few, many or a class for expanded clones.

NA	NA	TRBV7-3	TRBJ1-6	TGTGCCAGCAGCCCCATCGACAGCCCCAATTCACCCCTCCACTTT	CASSPIDSPNSPLHF
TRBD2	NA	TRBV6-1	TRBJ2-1	TGTGCCAGCAGTGAAGCAGGGCTAGCGGGGGAAGAGCAGTTCTTC	CASSEAGLAGEEQFF
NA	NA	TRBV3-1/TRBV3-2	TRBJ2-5	TGTGCCAGCAGCCAACCCCTAAGTCATCGGGTTGAGGAGACCCAGTACTTC	CASSQPLSHRVEETQYF
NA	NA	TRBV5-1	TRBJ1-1	TGCGCCAGCAGCGTGCCTGGACACCCAAAGGCAAACACTGAAGCTTTCTTT	CASSVPGHPKANTEAFF
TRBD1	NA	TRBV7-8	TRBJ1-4	TGTGCCAGCAGCTTTAGGGACAGGGGTTTGAGGGATGAAAAACTGTTTTTT	CASSFRDRGLRDEKLFF
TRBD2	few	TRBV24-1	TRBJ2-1	TGTGCCACCAGTGATCCGACTAGCGGGGGGTACAATGAGCAGTTCTTC	CATSDPTSGGYNEQFF
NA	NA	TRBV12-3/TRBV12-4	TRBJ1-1	TGTGCCAGCGTGGGCAACTCGGAAGCTTTCTTT	CASVGNSEAFF
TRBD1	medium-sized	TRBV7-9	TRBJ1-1	TGTGCCAGCAGCGACAGGGGTGTGGCTGAAGCTTTCTTT	CASSDRGVAEAFF
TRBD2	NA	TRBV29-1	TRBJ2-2	TGCAGCGTTGAGGGCGGCGGGAGGGCCACCGGGGAGCTGTTTTTT	CSVEGGGRATGELFF
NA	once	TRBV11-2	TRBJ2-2	TGTGCCAGCAGCCCCCGGCGGGTCTTGAACACCGGGGAGCTGTTTTTT	CASSPRRVLNTGELFF